This T cell receptor beta chain was identified during a study of regulatory T cells in long-lasting Graves disease. This clonotype was recorded many times. Assembly of TCR beta libraries relied on iRepertoire HTBI primers together with Arm-PCR of CDR3 regions. In TCRdb, the multiplex PCR reads were re-called with MiXCR into one record per CDR3 protein. The sample has roughly 320,000 distinct CDR3 sequences; around 17% are singletons. Time point noted: newly diagnosed GD, antithyroid drugs for less than 3 months. RNA extracted from PBMCs served as the sequencing template. Criteria from the American Thyroid Association guidelines were applied to diagnose Graves' disease. These sequences were also reported in another study, on T cells in Graves' hyperthyroidism and ophthalmopathy.

Sequences were derived from peripheral blood mononuclear cells (PBMCs), sampled at new diagnosis, from a patient treated with antithyroid drugs. This receptor was identified in a man aged 40-55 years with Graves disease.

DNA for the CDR3: TGTGCCAGCAGTTTATTCCAGTCCAATCAGCCCCAGCATTTT. Its protein product is CASSLFQSNQPQHF. V is TRBV12-3 or TRBV12-4 and J is TRBJ1-5, with D unclear. The CDR3 has 14 residues. Trimming shortened V by 2 bases and J by 3 bases, and 8 bases separated the two germline ends.